The 5 T cell receptor beta chains in this list originate from one sample, sequenced in a study of tumor-infiltrating lymphocytes in primary liver carcinoma (TCRdb year 2017). Total RNA and DNA were co-extracted without cell sorting from approximately 20-30 mg of bulk tissue using the AllPrep DNA/RNA mini kit. These reads were obtained on an Illumina HiSeq 2500. Using a constant-region primer and ProtoScript II reverse transcriptase, TCRbeta-specific cDNA was reverse-transcribed from 500 to 650 ng total RNA. Construction of the TCRbeta libraries relied on three nested rounds of multiplex PCR, following a slightly modified ARM-PCR procedure. Multiplex TRBV1-TRBV30 forward primers and a Cbeta reverse primer were used in the first two PCR rounds, each of which was run for approximately 9 cycles. TCRdb took the public reads, trimmed them with fastp at Q25, ran MiXCR for clone calling and kept in-frame beta chains. CDR3 protein sequences are deduplicated, and each keeps its most common genes and DNA. The sample records about 78,000 distinct CDR3 sequences, 60% to 75% of which are singletons. The top ten clonotypes cover about a quarter of the sample.

Sequencing input: liver tumor tissue from sampling region 4. This specimen's cell subset or site label, interpreted: tumor region T4, right-lateral pole. These receptor sequences come from a middle-aged man with primary liver carcinoma and hepatitis B virus infection.

The table lists this clonotype with a count of one. The V call is TRBV6-6, the J call TRBJ2-5; D is possibly TRBD2 (5 bases). With 5 bases removed from V and 4 bases from J, the gap between germline ends came to 17 bases. Germline V gene data show CDR1 as MNHNY and CDR2 as SVGAGI (reference sequence). This CDR3 has 15 amino acids. Here the CDR3 reads CASSHGTRRLETQYF. The CDR3 nucleotides read TGTGCCAGCAGTCACGGTACTAGGCGTTTAGAGACCCAGTACTTC.

The V and J genes are TRBV6-2 or TRBV6-3 and TRBJ2-2; possible D gene TRBD1, 6 bases. CDR1 is MNHEY and CDR2 is SVGEGT in the germline V gene. CDR3 length: 13 residues. V was pared by 6 bases and J by 12 bases, with 17 bases between. This CDR3 reads CASRLGATGKLFF. CDR3 bases: TGTGCCAGCAGGTTGGGGGCCACTGGGAAGCTGTTTTTT.

This sequence joins TRBV12-3 or TRBV12-4 and TRBJ1-1, with D uncertain. CDR3 size: 14 residues. CDR3 region: CPISPRGSNTEAFF. The CDR3 DNA reads TGTCCTATCAGTCCCCGGGGATCGAACACTGAAGCTTTCTTT.

Note on this clonotype: The CDR3 ends on some other residue instead of the conserved phenylalanine or tryptophan, so this is likely a read error. The chain recombines TRBV12-3 or TRBV12-4 with TRBJ1-6, with D maybe TRBD1 (5 bases). The CDR3 loop spans 13 amino acids. CDR3 DNA sequence: TGTGCTAGCAGGGAGGCAGTAAACTCACCCCTCCACGTT. Protein: CASREAVNSPLHV.

Notes on this clonotype: Sequence at one end of the junction differs from germline and may be a read error. The chain carries TRBV11-2 and TRBJ2-5; D unclear. This CDR3 has 15 residues. Germline CDR1 and CDR2: SGHAT and FQNNGV. The CDR3 reads CVSSPQVAPEETQYF. Written as DNA, the CDR3 is TGTGTCAGCAGTCCTCAAGTAGCTCCTGAAGAGACCCAGTACTTC.